These T cell receptor beta chains were read from a single sample in a study of graft-versus-host responses after intestinal transplantation. Measured with immunoSEQ multiplex PCR; TCRdb has only the in-frame clones, and not every one. The table includes 8,000 to 9,500 clones, around 32% detected once. Sequencing used alloreactive CD8+ T cells from a mixed lymphocyte reaction culture, obtained before intestinal transplant. The receptors were gathered from a human patient who received an intestinal transplant. Each CDR3 is given with its conserved first and last residue. The D gene is left open where the match is weak. The listing skips clone size in some rows; elsewhere it reads once, few, many or a size class.

j_gene,d_gene,v_gene,abundance,CDR3aa,CDR3nt
TRBJ2-3,.,TRBV4-3,.,CASSPSYSITDTQYF,TGCGCCAGCAGCCCTTCTTACAGCATCACAGATACGCAGTATTTT
TRBJ2-7,TRBD2,TRBV27,.,CASSLVRPSGWNEQYF,TGTGCCAGCAGTTTGGTCCGCCCTAGCGGGTGGAACGAGCAGTACTTC
TRBJ2-1,TRBD2,TRBV7-6,.,CASSLELAKGNEQFF,TGTGCCAGCAGCTTGGAACTAGCGAAAGGTAATGAGCAGTTCTTC
TRBJ1-5,.,TRBV6-9,medium-sized,CASSYGSVNQPQHF,TGTGCCAGCAGTTACGGCAGCGTTAATCAGCCCCAGCATTTT
TRBJ1-5,TRBD1,TRBV6-5,.,CASSYGTGISPQHF,TGTGCCAGCAGTTATGGGACAGGAATCTCTCCCCAGCATTTT
TRBJ2-7,TRBD1,TRBV11-1,once,CASSLDRGAEYF,TGTGCCAGCAGCCTCGACAGGGGCGCCGAGTACTTC
TRBJ1-3,.,TRBV30,few,CAWSVDSGQFAGNTIYF,TGTGCCTGGAGTGTAGATTCTGGACAGTTTGCCGGAAACACCATATATTTT
TRBJ2-7,TRBD2,TRBV27,medium-sized,CASSWGSGSSYEQYF,TGTGCCAGCAGTTGGGGGAGCGGGAGCTCCTACGAGCAGTACTTC
TRBJ1-1,.,TRBV9,once,CASSVAPTDENTEAFF,TGTGCCAGCAGCGTAGCTCCGACTGACGAGAACACTGAAGCTTTCTTT
TRBJ2-3,.,TRBV27,once,CASSLIGEDTQYF,TGTGCCAGCAGTTTAATCGGGGAGGATACGCAGTATTTT
TRBJ1-1,.,TRBV4-1,medium-sized,CASSQVLYSSNTEAFF,TGCGCCAGCAGCCAGGTCCTATATTCCTCGAACACTGAAGCTTTCTTT
TRBJ1-3,.,TRBV27,medium-sized,CASSLFGGSGNTIYF,TGTGCCAGCAGTTTATTCGGGGGGTCTGGAAACACCATATATTTT
TRBJ1-2,TRBD1,TRBV4-2,.,CASSPGQGYGYTF,TGTGCCAGCAGCCCGGGACAGGGATATGGCTACACCTTC
TRBJ1-1,.,TRBV10-3,medium-sized,CAISETGFTEAFF,TGTGCCATCAGTGAAACAGGGTTCACTGAAGCTTTCTTT
TRBJ1-2,.,TRBV30,.,CAWNEEWVGYTF,TGTGCCTGGAATGAGGAATGGGTTGGCTACACCTTC
TRBJ2-7,.,TRBV9,.,CASSVEPGWAVGYYEQYF,TGTGCCAGCAGCGTAGAGCCAGGTTGGGCAGTTGGATACTACGAGCAGTACTTC
TRBJ2-2,.,TRBV13,.,CASSLVYILQDTGELFF,TGTGCCAGCAGCTTAGTTTACATCTTACAGGACACCGGGGAGCTGTTTTTT
TRBJ1-2,.,TRBV5-6,once,CASSLETGRQGYGYTF,TGTGCCAGCAGCTTGGAGACGGGGAGACAAGGCTATGGCTACACCTTC
TRBJ2-3,TRBD2,TRBV7-9,.,CASSSLLSREGSTDTQYF,TGTGCCAGCAGCTCTCTTCTCTCCCGGGAGGGAAGCACAGATACGCAGTATTTT
TRBJ1-6,TRBD1,TRBV7-6,medium-sized,CASSQTGEPLHF,TGTGCCAGCAGCCAGACAGGGGAACCCCTCCACTTT
TRBJ2-1,.,TRBV7-9,.,CASTQRNEQFF,TGTGCCAGCACCCAGCGGAATGAGCAGTTCTTC
TRBJ1-5,TRBD1,TRBV19,medium-sized,CASSLWAGGNQPQHF,TGTGCCAGTAGCCTCTGGGCAGGGGGGAATCAGCCCCAGCATTTT
TRBJ2-7,TRBD2,TRBV15,.,CATSRSLAGSYEQYF,TGTGCCACCAGCAGGTCACTAGCGGGATCCTACGAGCAGTACTTC
TRBJ1-2,TRBD1,TRBV29-1,.,CSVRGTGSNYGYTF,TGCAGCGTGAGGGGGACAGGTTCTAACTATGGCTACACCTTC
TRBJ2-1,TRBD2,TRBV6-1,.,CASIEPGLAVNEQFF,TGTGCCAGCATCGAACCGGGACTAGCGGTTAATGAGCAGTTCTTC
TRBJ2-7,.,TRBV7-9,few,CASSPMGGTEYF,TGTGCCAGCAGCCCAATGGGGGGAACGGAGTACTTC
TRBJ1-2,TRBD1,TRBV5-1,few,CASSGGTGSLYGYTF,TGCGCCAGCAGCGGCGGGACAGGGTCATTGTATGGCTACACCTTC
TRBJ2-7,.,TRBV7-6,.,CASSPRIKTGNFYEQYF,TGTGCCAGCAGCCCACGAATTAAAACAGGGAACTTCTACGAGCAGTACTTC
TRBJ2-7,TRBD1,TRBV7-9,.,CASSWPGQVVIEQYF,TGTGCCAGCAGCTGGCCGGGACAGGTAGTTATCGAGCAGTACTTC
TRBJ2-7,.,TRBV7-8,.,CASSSHFGGNWGEQYF,TGTGCCAGCAGCTCCCATTTTGGCGGGAACTGGGGCGAGCAGTACTTC
TRBJ2-5,TRBD1,TRBV7-9,.,CASSFSTGFETQYF,TGTGCCAGCAGCTTTTCGACAGGGTTCGAGACCCAGTACTTC
TRBJ2-7,TRBD2,TRBV27,.,CASSWTRVGEQYF,TGTGCCAGCAGCTGGACTAGAGTTGGGGAGCAGTACTTC
TRBJ1-5,TRBD1,TRBV19,.,CASSILGRGVNQPQHF,TGTGCCAGTAGTATTCTCGGCAGGGGGGTCAATCAGCCCCAGCATTTT
TRBJ2-5,TRBD1,TRBV5-8,.,CASSSGTAHLETQYF,TGTGCCAGCAGCAGTGGGACAGCCCATCTGGAGACCCAGTACTTC
TRBJ1-1,TRBD1,TRBV7-3,.,CASSLQQISGGRTEAFF,TGTGCCAGCAGCTTACAACAAATTTCAGGGGGCAGGACTGAAGCTTTCTTT
TRBJ2-3,.,TRBV2,few,CASSEARLLKYF,TGTGCCAGCAGTGAAGCGCGACTGTTGAAATATTTT
TRBJ2-2,TRBD1,TRBV7-7,.,CASSLTGMNTGELFF,TGTGCCAGCAGCTTGACAGGGATGAACACCGGGGAGCTGTTTTTT
TRBJ2-7,.,TRBV10-2,medium-sized,CASSDMGHSYEQYF,TGCGCCAGCAGTGATATGGGACACTCCTACGAGCAGTACTTC
TRBJ2-7,.,TRBV7-9,.,CASSLALVAGMSDEQYF,TGTGCCAGCAGCTTAGCGTTGGTTGCAGGGATGTCTGACGAGCAGTACTTC
TRBJ1-2,.,TRBV6-6,few,CASSLLSGHYYGYTF,TGTGCCAGCAGTCTGCTGTCTGGACATTACTATGGCTACACCTTC
TRBJ1-2,.,TRBV27,.,CASSLWGPQGNYGYTF,TGTGCCAGCAGTTTATGGGGACCACAGGGAAACTATGGCTACACCTTC
TRBJ2-5,TRBD2,TRBV4-1,.,CASSQLGAGGGETQYF,TGCGCCAGCAGCCAACTTGGGGCGGGAGGAGGAGAGACCCAGTACTTC